This T cell receptor beta chain was retrieved from a study of blood T cell repertoires in COVID-19 (dated by TCRdb to the early 2020s). Concerning the study at large: The collaborator samples originated in the United States, Italy and Spain and spanned the acute and convalescent phases of COVID-19. The prospective study material was composed of cDNA or gDNA derived from T cells, B-cell-depleted T cells, or PBMCs. Deeply sampled blood TCRbeta repertoires from subjects exposed to, actively infected with, or recovered from COVID-19 were included in the dataset. A freely available public database, intended as a resource for researchers studying the immune response to SARS-CoV-2, is where the repertoires were released. The samples were drawn from two sources: the first 160 participants of the ongoing ImmuneRACE study, and 950 to 1,500 subjects contributed by 6 global collaborators. The sample metadata nearly always contained a de-identified subject ID, COVID-19 status, age in years and sex. Where available, HLA class I and class II types were taken from metadata supplied by the sample provider and were not determined by assay-based typing. What the authors observed across the whole study: The quantity of clinical and demographic metadata differed by source and by participant and was supplied without curation.

Reading the germline V gene gives CDR1 SGHRS and CDR2 YFSETQ. Trimming leaves V shorter by 3 bases and J shorter by 5 bases, with the junction holding 2 bases beyond the gene matches. The CDR3 runs 14 amino acids, cysteine and phenylalanine included. Just the 42-base CDR3 DNA is kept, in frame starting at base 1. As concerns this clone: What antigen it recognizes has not been identified. The input lacks base qualities; no much larger clone sits a single base away.

Collaborating institutions collected whole blood in K2EDTA tubes following their own protocols. For TCRbeta analysis, collaborators shipped samples in one of three forms: frozen whole blood, isolated PBMCs, or DNA extracted from either of those sample types. TCRbeta CDR3 regions were amplified from genomic DNA using the immunoSEQ Assay, a bias-controlled multiplex PCR. The original methods were these. Nucleated cell counts per sample were estimated from amplification of reference gene primers within the assay. Sequence reads were collapsed and filtered to measure the absolute abundance of every unique TCRbeta CDR3 rearrangement. For each sample, productive Simpson clonality was calculated as the square root of Simpson's diversity index across productive rearrangements. The table was pulled from immuneACCESS by TCRdb, which kept in-frame rearrangements only. Such tables lose some clones; where checked, under half of the loss comes from unresolved V genes, and the rest has no known cause. V and J calls and clone size follow that table, whereas D and trimming were derived from the DNA. This sample gives some 54,000 clones in total; about nine tenths of them show up just once. Jointly, the top ten make up around 2.3% of the sample.

The chain couples TRBV5-1 to TRBJ2-3, and TRBD2 matches 11 of the central bases. Sequencing input: peripheral blood. The origin of this receptor is a man in his 60s with acute or convalescent COVID-19. CDR3 region: CASSYGTSGDTQYF. The DNA is as follows: TGCGCCAGCAGCTACGGGACTAGCGGAGATACGCAGTATTTT.